These 2 T cell receptor beta chains were sequenced from one sample in a study of immune reconstitution after stem cell transplant in scleroderma. TCRdb reprocessed the RT-PCR reads with MiXCR, giving one entry per CDR3 protein. The repertoire holds around 4,000 distinct CDR3 sequences, with approximately 6% as singletons. Sampling was performed before or after autologous hematopoietic stem cell transplantation (not recorded which). The receptors stem from a female donor with systemic sclerosis.

By sample fraction, this clonotype is medium-sized (0.01 to 0.1%). The J gene is TRBJ1-2, the V gene TRBV14; unclear D gene. From germline, CDR1 is SGHDN and CDR2 FVKESK. This CDR3 contains 13 residues. V lost 5 bases to trimming and J lost 8 bases, with 15 bases between them. In nucleotides, the CDR3 is TGTGCCAGCAGCTACGCCGGTTCTTCGGGCTACACCTTC. Translation gives CASSYAGSSGYTF.

By share of the sample, this clonotype is medium-sized. V is TRBV15 and J is TRBJ1-5, with D unresolved. This CDR3 has 14 amino acids. Trimming left V 0 bases short and J 6 bases short, with 9 bases between. From germline, CDR1 is LNHNV and CDR2 YYDKDF (reference sequence). CDR3 sequence: CATSREKWSQPQHF. DNA for the CDR3: TGTGCCACCAGCAGAGAGAAATGGTCTCAGCCCCAGCATTTT.